The source of this TCR beta chain is a study of blood T cell repertoires in COVID-19. Across the whole study: Some COVID-19 samples were acute and others convalescent; all came from the United States, Italy and Spain.

Enrolled during active infection, Seattle patients were then followed longitudinally. A single count supports this clone. The sample has other DNA sequences that encode this CDR3 too. CDR1 is LNHDA, CDR2 SQIVND, per germline (reference sequence). Trimming shortened V by 9 bases and J by 2 bases, and 18 bases separated the two germline ends. The CDR3 length is 15 residues. Assay: immunoSEQ multiplex PCR; the TCRdb copy retains only in-frame clones and omits some. This sample has tens of thousands of clones, with about four fifths found just once. The clonotype originates from a man younger than 40 with COVID-19, enrolled during active disease. The chain uses TRBV19 and TRBJ2-3; D is perhaps TRBD2 (6 bases). Sequenced input: peripheral blood. The CDR3, as DNA: TGTGCCAGCACCCGCAGAGGCGGGGACACAGATACGCAGTATTTT. Translated: CASTRRGGDTDTQYF.